The rows below give T cell receptor beta chains drawn from one sample of a study of T cell repertoires in cytomegalovirus infection. These TCRs' antigens remain unknown. MiXCR, run by TCRdb on the reads, gives a single entry per CDR3 protein. Of some 560,000 distinct CDR3 sequences in the sample, about 39% are singletons; the top ten hold more than 40%. Sequenced here: cultured PBMCs, sampled from culture after CMV antigen stimulation. The receptor source for this set is a human donor in good health (CMV status not recorded). Some clones in this sample may be carry-over from other donors' samples. CDR3s include the opening cysteine and the closing phenylalanine or tryptophan. D genes are given only for firm matches. A clone size is listed for some rows: how often the clone was seen (once, few, many), or a class if it is expanded.

clone size: NA; D gene: NA; J gene: TRBJ1-1; V gene: TRBV7-2; CDR3 DNA: TGTGCCAGCACCGAGTGGGGGGAATTGACTGAAGCTTTCTTT; CDR3 protein: CASTEWGELTEAFF
clone size: NA; D gene: NA; J gene: TRBJ1-1; V gene: TRBV4-1; CDR3 DNA: TGCGCCAGCAGCCAATTCCAGGGACCGGACACTGAAGCTTTCTTT; CDR3 protein: CASSQFQGPDTEAFF
clone size: few; D gene: NA; J gene: TRBJ2-1; V gene: TRBV11-2; CDR3 DNA: TGTGCCAGCAGCCGGACAGCTTTACCTTCCTACAATGAGCAGTTCTTC; CDR3 protein: CASSRTALPSYNEQFF
clone size: few; D gene: NA; J gene: TRBJ1-1; V gene: TRBV6-5; CDR3 DNA: TGTGCCAGCAGTTACTCAGGCAGCAATGAAGCTTTCTTT; CDR3 protein: CASSYSGSNEAFF
clone size: NA; D gene: NA; J gene: TRBJ1-3; V gene: TRBV7-2; CDR3 DNA: TGTGCCAGCAGCTTAGGGGGCAGGGTATACGGAAACACCATATATTTT; CDR3 protein: CASSLGGRVYGNTIYF
clone size: NA; D gene: TRBD2; J gene: TRBJ2-5; V gene: TRBV7-2; CDR3 DNA: TGTGCCAGCAGCTTAATGGCTAGCGGGGTGGAGACCCAGTACTTC; CDR3 protein: CASSLMASGVETQYF
clone size: once; D gene: NA; J gene: TRBJ1-1; V gene: TRBV2; CDR3 DNA: TGTGCCAGCAGTGACACGATAAACACTGAAGCTTTCTTT; CDR3 protein: CASSDTINTEAFF
clone size: NA; D gene: NA; J gene: TRBJ1-1; V gene: TRBV2; CDR3 DNA: TGTGCCAGCAGGATGCAATGGGACACTGAAGCTTTCTTT; CDR3 protein: CASRMQWDTEAFF
clone size: NA; D gene: TRBD1; J gene: TRBJ1-2; V gene: TRBV19; CDR3 DNA: TGTGCCAGTAGTGGACAGGGATGGGATGGCTACACCTTC; CDR3 protein: CASSGQGWDGYTF
clone size: NA; D gene: NA; J gene: TRBJ2-1; V gene: TRBV30; CDR3 DNA: TGTGCCTGGAGTTCCCTGGCCGAGGAGCAGTTCTTC; CDR3 protein: CAWSSLAEEQFF
clone size: many; D gene: NA; J gene: TRBJ1-5; V gene: TRBV7-2; CDR3 DNA: TGTGCCAGCAGCATGCCCAATCAGCCCCAGCATTTT; CDR3 protein: CASSMPNQPQHF
clone size: NA; D gene: NA; J gene: TRBJ1-1; V gene: TRBV27; CDR3 DNA: TGTGCCAGCAGCGTCGGGGCGCCACAATTTGGACCGAACACTGAAGCTTTCTTT; CDR3 protein: CASSVGAPQFGPNTEAFF
clone size: NA; D gene: NA; J gene: TRBJ1-5; V gene: TRBV7-2; CDR3 DNA: TGTGCCAGCAGCTTAGTCGTTAGTCTCAATCAGCCCCAGCATTTT; CDR3 protein: CASSLVVSLNQPQHF
clone size: few; D gene: TRBD1; J gene: TRBJ2-5; V gene: TRBV7-2; CDR3 DNA: TGTGCCAGCAGCTTCGGGGACAGGGGGGAGACCCAGTACTTC; CDR3 protein: CASSFGDRGETQYF
clone size: NA; D gene: TRBD2; J gene: TRBJ2-3; V gene: TRBV3-1; CDR3 DNA: TGTGCCAGCAGCCAGGAGCGGGGGGGCCGAGATACGCAGTATTTT; CDR3 protein: CASSQERGGRDTQYF
clone size: once; D gene: NA; J gene: TRBJ1-1; V gene: TRBV6-4; CDR3 DNA: TGTGCCAGCGCCGTACAGATTAACACTGAAGCTTTCTTT; CDR3 protein: CASAVQINTEAFF
clone size: NA; D gene: NA; J gene: TRBJ2-1; V gene: TRBV7-2; CDR3 DNA: TGTGCCAGCAGCTCCAGCTACAGTAGTAATGAGCAGTTCTTC; CDR3 protein: CASSSSYSSNEQFF
clone size: NA; D gene: NA; J gene: TRBJ2-5; V gene: TRBV7-6; CDR3 DNA: TGTGCCAGCAGCTTCTCCACCGGACAGCCTAGGGAGACCCAGTACTTC; CDR3 protein: CASSFSTGQPRETQYF
clone size: NA; D gene: NA; J gene: TRBJ2-7; V gene: TRBV6-2/TRBV6-3; CDR3 DNA: TGTGCCAGCAGTTATGTCGGGAACGAGCAGTACTTC; CDR3 protein: CASSYVGNEQYF
clone size: NA; D gene: NA; J gene: TRBJ1-5; V gene: TRBV7-2; CDR3 DNA: TGTGCCAGCAGCTTACTGGGAATAGGGGTGCATCAGCCCCAGCATTTT; CDR3 protein: CASSLLGIGVHQPQHF
clone size: once; D gene: NA; J gene: TRBJ2-7; V gene: TRBV5-1; CDR3 DNA: TGCGCCAGCAGTAACATGAGGGGCCAGTCTTCTGAGCAGTACTTC; CDR3 protein: CASSNMRGQSSEQYF
clone size: once; D gene: NA; J gene: TRBJ2-5; V gene: TRBV4-1; CDR3 DNA: TGCGCCAGCAGCCAAGCCCACGGGGCCCAAGAGACCCAGTACTTC; CDR3 protein: CASSQAHGAQETQYF
clone size: few; D gene: NA; J gene: TRBJ2-1; V gene: TRBV6-5; CDR3 DNA: TGTGCCAGCAGCCGTGGGGGGCAGTCCTACAATGAGCAGTTCTTC; CDR3 protein: CASSRGGQSYNEQFF
clone size: NA; D gene: NA; J gene: TRBJ2-3; V gene: TRBV6-2/TRBV6-3; CDR3 DNA: TGTGCCAGCAGTTTCACTAGACAGCCGGCAGATACGCAGTATTTT; CDR3 protein: CASSFTRQPADTQYF
clone size: NA; D gene: TRBD2; J gene: TRBJ2-1; V gene: TRBV7-9; CDR3 DNA: TGTGCCAGCAGCTTAAGTCGGGCTAGCGGGAGCAATGAGCAGTTCTTC; CDR3 protein: CASSLSRASGSNEQFF
clone size: NA; D gene: TRBD1; J gene: TRBJ1-5; V gene: TRBV20-1; CDR3 DNA: TGCAGTGCTACCACAGGGGTTTTGGATCAGCCCCAGCATTTT; CDR3 protein: CSATTGVLDQPQHF
clone size: NA; D gene: TRBD1; J gene: TRBJ2-1; V gene: TRBV7-9; CDR3 DNA: TGTGCCAGCAGCCGGCCGACAGGGAAATATGAGCAGTTCTTC; CDR3 protein: CASSRPTGKYEQFF
clone size: NA; D gene: NA; J gene: TRBJ2-1; V gene: TRBV7-2; CDR3 DNA: TGTGCCAGCAGCCTAAATCGGGCGGCGAATGAGCAGTTCTTC; CDR3 protein: CASSLNRAANEQFF
clone size: NA; D gene: NA; J gene: TRBJ1-6; V gene: TRBV7-2; CDR3 DNA: TGTGCCAGCAGCGAGGGACCGCGTAATTCACCCCTCCACTTT; CDR3 protein: CASSEGPRNSPLHF
clone size: NA; D gene: TRBD1; J gene: TRBJ1-4; V gene: TRBV12-3/TRBV12-4; CDR3 DNA: TGTGCCAGCAGTTTGCGGACAGGGATGGATGAAAAACTGTTTTTT; CDR3 protein: CASSLRTGMDEKLFF
clone size: few; D gene: NA; J gene: TRBJ1-4; V gene: TRBV7-9; CDR3 DNA: TGTGCCAGCAGCTTATGGGACAATAATGAAAAACTGTTTTTT; CDR3 protein: CASSLWDNNEKLFF
clone size: few; D gene: NA; J gene: TRBJ1-1; V gene: TRBV7-2; CDR3 DNA: TGTGCCAGCAGCTTATGGAGGGGGGACACTGAAGCTTTCTTT; CDR3 protein: CASSLWRGDTEAFF
clone size: many; D gene: NA; J gene: TRBJ2-2; V gene: TRBV7-2; CDR3 DNA: TGTGCCAGCAGCCCGGGACTTTACACCGGGGAGCTGTTTTTT; CDR3 protein: CASSPGLYTGELFF
clone size: once; D gene: NA; J gene: TRBJ2-7; V gene: TRBV5-4; CDR3 DNA: TGTGCCAGCAGCTTGGGTCGGGACACCTCCTTCTACGAGCAGTACTTC; CDR3 protein: CASSLGRDTSFYEQYF
clone size: few; D gene: TRBD2; J gene: TRBJ2-7; V gene: TRBV7-2; CDR3 DNA: TGTGCCAGCAGCATAAGCGGGACCTACGAGCAGTACTTC; CDR3 protein: CASSISGTYEQYF
clone size: NA; D gene: TRBD1; J gene: TRBJ1-1; V gene: TRBV5-1; CDR3 DNA: TGCGCCAGCAGCCGGGACAGGGGATACACTGAAGCTTTCTTT; CDR3 protein: CASSRDRGYTEAFF
clone size: few; D gene: NA; J gene: TRBJ2-1; V gene: TRBV11-2; CDR3 DNA: TGTGCCACCAGGCGTGGCCCCGACCTCCATGAGCAGTTCTTC; CDR3 protein: CATRRGPDLHEQFF
clone size: few; D gene: TRBD2; J gene: TRBJ2-7; V gene: TRBV28; CDR3 DNA: TGTGCCAGCATGGGTAGCGGGGGGAGTTACGAGCAGTACTTC; CDR3 protein: CASMGSGGSYEQYF
clone size: few; D gene: NA; J gene: TRBJ2-3; V gene: TRBV6-5; CDR3 DNA: TGTGCCAGCAGTGGTCTGGCCCCAGATACGCAGTATTTT; CDR3 protein: CASSGLAPDTQYF
clone size: NA; D gene: TRBD1; J gene: TRBJ2-5; V gene: TRBV28; CDR3 DNA: TGTGCCAGCAGCCGACCGGTGGCAGGGGGCGCGGGAGAGACCCAGTACTTC; CDR3 protein: CASSRPVAGGAGETQYF
clone size: NA; D gene: TRBD1; J gene: TRBJ2-7; V gene: TRBV7-2; CDR3 DNA: TGTGCCAGCAGCTTATTTCAGGGGGCCTCCGAGCAGTACTTC; CDR3 protein: CASSLFQGASEQYF
clone size: NA; D gene: NA; J gene: TRBJ2-5; V gene: TRBV2; CDR3 DNA: TGTGCCAGCAGGGATGGGGGCCCGCTCCAAGAGACCCAGTACTTC; CDR3 protein: CASRDGGPLQETQYF